The sequence of this TCR beta chain was determined in a study of cytomegalovirus exposure and HLA in healthy donors (TCRdb year 2017). Background for the entire study: In an earlier analysis of approximately 640 of the donors, about 270 Gb of sequence data and 120 million or so unique TCR beta sequences from about 179 million T cells were reported. HLA typing included class I and class II loci at four-digit resolution. The number of donors typed differed by locus, with roughly 629-640 for A, B, C, DRB1 and DQB1, about 500 for DQA1, nearly 610 for DPA1, and around 430 for DPB1. In a later genetic analysis, genome-wide SNP genotypes for about 60% of the 666 donors were used, and that subset was treated as a discovery cohort. The study profiled the T cell repertoires of approximately 700 subjects by immunosequencing and related them to cytomegalovirus serostatus. The study was designed to test whether signatures of past pathogen exposure could be identified by cataloging public T cell receptors. Rather than drawing on any new phenotypic data, the later analysis identified candidate immune exposures from TCR beta sequences and the way those sequences occurred across donors. An earlier analysis of about 600 of the donors used high-throughput TCR beta sequencing to judge whether each TCR beta V gene segment behaved as functional or pseudogenic. Roughly 5 DR-DQ haplotypes were handled as single units for association and clustering, since linkage in the cohort was strong. Among the roughly 400 genotyped donors, under 90% belonged to the genetic ancestry cluster associated with self-reported Caucasian donors. Along with the approximately 620-subject first cohort, a separate validation cohort of over a hundred different subjects was used. In a later analysis, previously published TCR beta repertoires from 670 or so donors were re-analyzed and high-resolution HLA genotyping was added so that TCR occurrence patterns could be studied. Across some 400 genotyped donors of the cohort, an average of about 200,000 unique TCR beta nucleotide sequences per donor were sequenced, and 15% to 20% of those sequences were non-productive. Around 320 gigabases of sequencing data and approximately 84 million unique TCR sequences were included in an early release covering roughly 600 HLA-typed donors. The study combined high-throughput TCR immunosequencing, statistical association of individual TCRs with disease status, and machine learning to predict cytomegalovirus infection status. All discovery cohort repertoires had been generated using a single sequencing platform. Donor age, sex, ethnicity and CMV serostatus were compiled together with the repertoire data.

The cohort was made up of under 800 healthy bone marrow donors. Cohort members were all nominally healthy when sampled, although unrecorded immune exposures were likely present. The donor tested CMV seropositive, placing the donor among the 289 seropositive members of the cohort. Each donor provided a peripheral blood sample, and peripheral blood mononuclear cells were used for TCR beta sequencing. Genomic DNA extraction from the blood cell samples was performed with the Qiagen DNeasy Blood Extraction Kit. A note on this clone: Its antigen is still unknown. Base qualities were left out, and no much larger clone turns up one base away.

The paper as a whole reports these results and caveats: Broadly in line with IMGT annotations, most TCR beta V segments showed up in productive rearrangements about 87% or about 30% of the time in an earlier analysis of around 550 of the donors. In vitro tests confirmed that a few of the cytomegalovirus-associated TCR beta chains recognize cytomegalovirus antigens. Because counts were too low, some 17 rarely observed V segments, including chromosome 9 orphons, were left out of the earlier analysis of a few hundred of the donors. The classifier was reported to diagnose cytomegalovirus status with high specificity and sensitivity in both the original and validation cohorts. Some IMGT-functional V segments, including TRBV6-2 and TRBV6-3, could not be told apart with the 87-base-pair reads, so those segments were excluded. The authors suggested that the approach could potentially be extended to other disease states and immunological phenotypes. Because some donors lacked HLA typing at each locus, the association tests relied only on the typed subset. A further reported finding was that TCR beta sequences accurately predicted the HLA-A and HLA-B alleles for most subjects in the first cohort. Only TCR beta chains were sequenced in this cohort, and the absence of alpha or paired-chain data limited detectable features. According to a later analysis, parvovirus B19, influenza, CMV and Epstein-Barr virus appeared linked to several top co-occurrence clusters. The study gave a list of around 170 TCR beta chains associated with cytomegalovirus. In a later analysis, TCR association rates were found to vary across HLA loci, with the most associated TCRs seen for DRB1 alleles and the fewest for HLA-C alleles. Linkage disequilibrium might explain the correlated functional status among segregating V segments, but an unknown experimental factor could not be excluded. In a later analysis, some 18,000 TCR beta sequences were associated with specific HLA alleles at a false discovery rate of 0.05. When HLA alleles, especially DR and DQ, strongly co-occurred, TCR associations were difficult to assign to individual alleles. A later genetic analysis associated a missense DCLRE1C variant with V-gene and J-gene trimming of TCR beta chains, and an independent cohort replicated the association. Compared with equally common non-associated chains, HLA-associated TCR beta chains in a later analysis were more clonally expanded and had lower generation probabilities. Most TCR sequences were observed very rarely across donors, whereas some public TCRs were present in many individuals. In a later genetic analysis, fewer N-insertions in productive TCRs were reported among donors in an Asian-associated ancestry cluster than the approximately 630-donor mean. The sequencing pipeline was judged likely to have produced a cluster of highly shared sequence variants as a technical artifact. Immune exposure information for the cohort was limited to CMV serostatus. In a later analysis, most CMV-associated TCR beta chains were found to appear HLA-restricted, with HLA associations seemingly driven largely by CMV exposure. Sequencing depth was assumed to be roughly uniform across donors in the presence/absence analyses, though that assumption may not hold.

Library preparation employed the immunoSEQ multiplex PCR assay. The multiplex PCR relied on a mix of 60 forward primers for TCR Vbeta segments and 13 reverse primers for TCR Jbeta segments. Amplification of the CDR3 region of rearranged TCR beta genes was performed with a multiplex PCR assay on genomic DNA. The amplified TCR beta libraries were sequenced on the Illumina HiSeq System as 87-base-pair reads. The source study handled its data this way. A later analysis counted 75 million to 100 million unique TCR beta chains across the 650 to 700 repertoires, and 9.5 million to 11 million of these chains were shared by at least two donors. Raw reads were error-corrected and collapsed into unique sequences with a nearest-neighbor algorithm that merged closely related sequences to remove PCR and sequencing errors. Alignment of CDR3 sequences to IMGT reference sequences was used to assign V, D and J gene segments. Each retained sequence needed at least a six-nucleotide match to both a V gene segment and a J gene segment. Rearrangements were classified as productive when the CDR3 lacked stop codons and remained in frame with V and J, and all other rearrangements were classified as non-productive. Following IMGT convention, CDR3 was defined as the stretch from the second conserved V-encoded cysteine to the conserved J-encoded phenylalanine. Sequences without an unambiguous match to a single V gene segment were excluded from the earlier analysis of about 600 of the donors. In an earlier analysis of 587 of the donors, V segments were called functional above 56.7% productive rearrangements and were called segregating when the between-donor standard deviation exceeded 5%. To diagnose cytomegalovirus status from the catalog of TCR beta chain sequences, a statistical classification framework was built. V and J gene assignment, in a later analysis, came from comparing TCR nucleotide sequences with IMGT/GENE-DB human TR gene sequences. Using the TCRdist pipeline, a later analysis assigned CDR3 sequences along with most-parsimonious VDJ recombination scenarios. In a later analysis, each TCR beta chain was defined by its CDR3 amino acid sequence together with its V-gene family, and reads without a unique V-gene family were excluded. To address suspected cross-contamination and a sequencing artifact, a later analysis removed approximately 590 highly shared, low-generation-probability nucleotide sequences. In a later analysis, a clonal expansion index for each public chain was calculated from normalized within-repertoire ranks of inferred template counts. Generation probabilities in a later analysis came from a VDJ recombination model fitted to out-of-frame rearrangements, and those results were checked against IGoR. Hypergeometric tests were used in a later analysis to score TCR-TCR, TCR-HLA and TCR-CMV co-occurrence, with a repertoire-size bias correction applied to the TCR pairs. In a later analysis, false discovery rates were estimated by permuting HLA or CMV assignments 20 times. In a later analysis, co-occurring TCRs were grouped using DBSCAN, with TCRdist sequence similarity added in when clustering inside HLA-allele-positive subsets. Repertoires with fewer than 30,000 or more than 120,000 public chains were left out of co-occurrence clustering, as were roughly five repertoires with anomalous nucleotide sharing. TCRdb retrieved this table from immuneACCESS and kept in-frame rearrangements only. Not all clones are present; in checked studies, unresolved V genes account for under half, and no reason is known for the remainder. V and J calls and clone size are those listed in that table; D and trimming were worked out from the DNA. The sample includes about 130,000 clones, with 84% observed a single time. In total, the top ten clones hold roughly 3% of the sample.

At the junction V is shortened by 7 bases and J by 5 bases; bases outside the gene matches: 9. CDR1 and CDR2 were assigned from the germline V gene as MNHNS and SASEGT. The CDR3 starts with the cysteine, ends with the phenylalanine, and has 14 residues. Only CDR3 DNA remains: 42 bases, in frame from the first base. Sequencing was done on a sample of PBMCs. The origin of this receptor is a woman aged 18-29 years in good health and CMV-seropositive. This sequence uses TRBV6-1 and TRBJ1-2; TRBD1 matches 8 bases in the middle. At the DNA level, the sequence is TGTGCCAGCACCACCAGGACAGGGAGGTATGGCTACACCTTC. It specifies CASTTRTGRYGYTF.